The 10 T cell receptor beta chains below all came from one sample that was sequenced in a study of sequential checkpoint blockade in melanoma. The treatment is: randomized to nivolumab then ipilimumab (arm A) or the reverse (arm B). Repertoires were generated with immunoSEQ multiplex PCR, while TCRdb's copy carries only in-frame clones and drops some. The table lists fewer than 3,000 clones, approximately 19% of them singletons, with approximately 15% in the top ten. The sequencing used tumor tissue (inferred from file names), collected from a patient given nivolumab and ipilimumab in sequence. These TCRs come from a human donor with melanoma.

The V gene is TRBV12-2, the J gene TRBJ1-5. TRBV12-2 is tagged as a pseudogene. The CDR3 has 14 amino acids. CDR3: CATARIAPGQPQHF. DNA for the CDR3: TGTGCCACCGCAAGGATAGCCCCGGGGCAGCCCCAGCATTTT.

V gene TRBV6-8 combines with J gene TRBJ1-1; TRBD1 matches at 7 bases. Trimming removed 10 bases from V and 2 bases from J; junction bases left unmatched: 7. This CDR3 comprises 13 residues. Germline CDR1 reads MNHGY; CDR2 reads SAAAGT. CDR3 DNA: TGTGCCATCAGCAGGGGGTCAAACACTGAAGCTTTCTTT. It yields the protein CAISRGSNTEAFF.

The rearrangement uses TRBV6-8 and TRBJ2-5, with D perhaps being TRBD1 or TRBD2 (5 bases each). Between the trimmed V and J ends, which lost 7 bases and 6 bases, there was a span of 15 bases. Germline loops: CDR1 MNHGY, CDR2 SAAAGT. This CDR3 spans 13 amino acids. The CDR3 protein is CASTRGQRQTQYF. CDR3 nucleotide sequence: TGTGCCAGCACCCGGGGCCAGCGGCAGACCCAGTACTTC.

This clone turned up a few times. The chain combines TRBV9 with TRBJ2-7, with TRBD1 matching over 7 bases. The germline CDR1 and CDR2 sequences are SGDLS and YYNGEE. Losses at the gene ends were 5 bases for V and 6 bases for J; bases not matched to a gene: 8. The CDR3 is 13 residues long. CDR3 sequence: CASSVQGGAEQYF. The DNA of the CDR3 is TGTGCCAGCAGTGTACAAGGGGGCGCCGAGCAGTACTTC.

This clone has just a few counts. The chain recombines TRBV6-8 with TRBJ2-7; D may be TRBD2 (6 bases). The CDR3 is 14 residues long. CDR1 and CDR2 from the germline V gene are MNHGY and SAAAGT. Deletions cut 1 base from V and 6 bases from J, with 13 bases between. The CDR3 DNA follows: TGTGCCAGCAGTTACTTTAGGGGAGGAGGCGAGCAGTACTTC. Translated, it gives CASSYFRGGGEQYF.

The chain employs TRBV5-1 and TRBJ1-1; D unclear. Trimming shortened V by 7 bases and J by 5 bases, and 18 bases separated the two germline ends. This CDR3 spans 14 amino acids. The germline V gene encodes CDR1 SGHRS and CDR2 YFSETQ. The CDR3 spells CASSEGGRGTEAFF. The CDR3 nucleotides are TGCGCCAGCTCGGAGGGAGGGAGAGGAACTGAAGCTTTCTTT. Looking up the rest from reference TRBV5-1 and TRBJ1-1 gives the full variable domain: KAGVTQTPRYLIKTRGQQVTLSCSPISGHRSVSWYQQTPGQGLQFLFEYFSETQRNKGNFPGRFSGRQFSNSRSEMNVSTLELGDSALYLCASSEGGRGTEAFFGQGTRLTVV.

The chain is built from TRBV10-2 and TRBJ1-2, with 8 positions matching TRBD1. The CDR3 totals 14 residues. Trimming at V came to 9 bases and at J to 7 bases, leaving 13 bases not matched to a gene. Germline V lookup: CDR1 WSHSY, CDR2 SAAADI. CDR3 coding DNA: TGCGCCAGTCATGGCACAGGGGGATCGTTTGGCTACACCTTC. It is translated as CASHGTGGSFGYTF.

A few counts support this clone. V usage is TRBV29-1 and J usage is TRBJ1-2, with D tentatively TRBD1 (5 bases). Trimming took off 3 bases at V and 4 bases at J, with 9 bases between the two ends. Looked up from germline, CDR1 is SQVTM and CDR2 is ANQGSEA. This CDR3 has 12 residues. The DNA for the CDR3 is TGCAGCGTTGACGACAGCTCCTATGGCTACACCTTC. Its translation: CSVDDSSYGYTF.

The chain's CDR3 is CASSPSTQGSSPLHF. In nucleotides, the CDR3 is TGTGCCAGTAGCCCGTCTACCCAAGGGAGTTCACCCCTCCACTTT. V is TRBV19 and J is TRBJ1-6; D unresolved. CDR3 length: 15 amino acids. The V and J ends lost 6 bases and 9 bases respectively, with 18 bases between them. Germline V lookup: CDR1 LNHDA, CDR2 SQIVND (reference sequence).

By proportion, this clone is medium-sized. The chain employs TRBV11-3 and TRBJ1-1, with D maybe TRBD1 (5 bases). With 6 bases removed from V and 0 bases from J, the gap between germline ends came to 11 bases. The CDR3 is 14 residues long. Germline CDR1 SGHNT, CDR2 YENEEA. CDR3 loop: CASRQVDMNTEAFF. DNA for the CDR3: TGTGCCAGCAGACAGGTTGACATGAACACTGAAGCTTTCTTT. Together with reference TRBV11-3 and TRBJ1-1, the CDR3 gives the full variable domain: EAGVVQSPRYKIIEKKQPVAFWCNPISGHNTLYWYLQNLGQGPELLIRYENEEAVDDSQLPKDRFSAERLKGVDSTLKIQPAELGDSAVYLCASRQVDMNTEAFFGQGTRLTVV.